This TCR beta chain was profiled in a study of CD8 T cells in ankylosing spondylitis. The study, taken as a whole, reports: Blood from ankylosing spondylitis patients appeared to carry a characteristic roughly eight-variant TCR beta motif.

At least ten counts were recorded for this clonotype. The target antigen is unknown. One entry per CDR3 protein, called by TCRdb with MiXCR from the 5' RACE reads. The repertoire holds more than 250,000 distinct CDR3 sequences, 7% to 9% seen once, with about 14% in the top ten. This CDR3 is 18 amino acids long. Germline loops: CDR1 SQVTM, CDR2 ANQGSEA. The trim removed 0 bases at V and 5 bases at J, leaving 12 bases unmatched. The V call is TRBV29-1, the J call TRBJ2-4, with 11 bases matching TRBD2. The sequence came from a male donor with ankylosing spondylitis. Sample: blood, either unsorted or a sorted T cell fraction (not recorded which). The DNA for the CDR3 is TGCAGCGTTGAAGATCCTGGACTAGCGGGCGTACCCCAAAACATTCAGTACTTC. Protein sequence: CSVEDPGLAGVPQNIQYF.